This T cell receptor (beta chain) came from a study of shared clonotypes between healthy human individuals. Donors, healthy HIV-negative adults, lacked recent acute infections or vaccinations. Data came from immunoSEQ multiplex PCR; TCRdb stores just in-frame clones and leaves some out. The table includes tens of thousands of clones, roughly three fifths detected once. Study observations and caveats: Sampling included only blood; tissue repertoires likely differ. In general, naive subsets displayed greater estimated richness than memory subsets did.

CDR1 is SGDLS and CDR2 is YYNGEE in the germline V gene. V was shortened by 4 bases and J by 8 bases, with 10 bases between the two germline ends. This CDR3 comprises 12 residues. Regarding this clone: The antigen is undetermined.

Input material: memory CD8+ T cells sorted from blood. The subset is: CD45RO+ cells pooled with CCR7-negative TemRA cells. V and J are TRBV9 and TRBJ2-1; the D is unclear. The receptor was derived from a man aged 25-45 years in good health. CDR3 protein: CASSLNNDEQFF. CDR3 bases: TGTGCCAGCAGCCTCAACAACGATGAGCAGTTCTTC.